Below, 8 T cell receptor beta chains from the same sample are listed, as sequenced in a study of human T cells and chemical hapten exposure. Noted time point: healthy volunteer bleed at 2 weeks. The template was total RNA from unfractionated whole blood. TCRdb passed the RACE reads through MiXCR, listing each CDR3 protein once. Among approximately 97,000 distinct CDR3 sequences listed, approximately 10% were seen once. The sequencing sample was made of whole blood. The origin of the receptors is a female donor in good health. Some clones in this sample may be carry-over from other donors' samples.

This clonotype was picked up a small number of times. CDR3 in DNA: TGTGCCAGCAAGGGGAGGGATACCTACGAGCAGTACTTC. Translated: CASKGRDTYEQYF. The rearrangement uses TRBV2 and TRBJ2-7; 7 bases fit TRBD2. The CDR3 totals 13 residues. Germline V gives CDR1 SNHLY, CDR2 FYNNEI. J was trimmed by 2 bases and V by 7 bases; bases with no gene match: 5. Full variable domain (outside the CDR3, taken from reference TRBV2 and TRBJ2-7): EPEVTQTPSHQVTQMGQEVILRCVPISNHLYFYWYRQILGQKVEFLVSFYNNEISEKSEIFDDQFSVERPDGSNFTLKIRSTKLEDSAMYFCASKGRDTYEQYFGPGTRLTVT.

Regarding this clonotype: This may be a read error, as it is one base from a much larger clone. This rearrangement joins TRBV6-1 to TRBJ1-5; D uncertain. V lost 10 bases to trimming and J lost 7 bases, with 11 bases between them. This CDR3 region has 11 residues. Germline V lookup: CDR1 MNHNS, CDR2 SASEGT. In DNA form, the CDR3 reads TGTGCCATCGGGTCCAGGCAGCCCCAGCATTTT. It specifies CAIGSRQPQHF.

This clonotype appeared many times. The chain's CDR3 is CASSLRAGNEQFF. As DNA, the CDR3 is TGTGCCAGCAGCTTAAGGGCGGGCAATGAGCAGTTCTTC. This sequence joins TRBV7-9 and TRBJ2-1, with D possibly TRBD2 on 5 matching bases. V was pared by 2 bases and J by 6 bases, with 8 bases between. The germline V gene encodes CDR1 SEHNR and CDR2 FQNEAQ (reference sequence). The CDR3 sequence is 13 residues long. The variable domain in full, completed from reference TRBV7-9 and TRBJ2-1, reads DTGVSQNPRHKITKRGQNVTFRCDPISEHNRLYWYRQTLGQGPEFLTYFQNEAQLEKSRLLSDRFSAERPKGSFSTLEIQRTEQGDSAMYLCASSLRAGNEQFFGPGTRLTVL.

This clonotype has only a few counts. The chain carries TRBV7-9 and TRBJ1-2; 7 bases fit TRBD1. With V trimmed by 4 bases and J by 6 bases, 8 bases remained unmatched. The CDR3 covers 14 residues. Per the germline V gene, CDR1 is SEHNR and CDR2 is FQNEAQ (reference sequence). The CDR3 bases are TGTGCCAGCAGCTCCTCAGACAGGGCCCATGGCTACACCTTC. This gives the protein CASSSSDRAHGYTF.

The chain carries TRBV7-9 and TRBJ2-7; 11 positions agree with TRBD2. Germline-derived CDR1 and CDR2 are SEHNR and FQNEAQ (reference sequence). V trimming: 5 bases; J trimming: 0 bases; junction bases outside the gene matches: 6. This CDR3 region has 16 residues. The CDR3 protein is CASSPGLADSSYEQYF. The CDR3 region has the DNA TGTGCCAGCAGCCCGGGACTAGCGGATAGCTCCTACGAGCAGTACTTC.

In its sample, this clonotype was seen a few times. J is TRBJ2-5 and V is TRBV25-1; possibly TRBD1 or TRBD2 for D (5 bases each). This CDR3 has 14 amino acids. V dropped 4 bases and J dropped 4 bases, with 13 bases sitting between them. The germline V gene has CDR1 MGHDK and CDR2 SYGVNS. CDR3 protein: CASSAGTAGETQYF. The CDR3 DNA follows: TGTGCCAGCAGTGCGGGGACGGCCGGAGAGACCCAGTACTTC.

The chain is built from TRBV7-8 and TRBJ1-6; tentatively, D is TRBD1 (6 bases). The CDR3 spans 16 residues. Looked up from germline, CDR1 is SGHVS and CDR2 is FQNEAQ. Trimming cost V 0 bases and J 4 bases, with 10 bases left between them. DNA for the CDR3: TGTGCCAGCAGCTTAGCGTTCGGACAGTATAATTCACCCCTCCACTTT. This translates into CASSLAFGQYNSPLHF. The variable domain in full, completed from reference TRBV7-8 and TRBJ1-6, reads GAGVSQSPRYKVAKRGQDVALRCDPISGHVSLFWYQQALGQGPEFLTYFQNEAQLDKSGLPSDRFFAERPEGSVSTLKIQRTQQEDSAVYLCASSLAFGQYNSPLHFGNGTRLTVT.

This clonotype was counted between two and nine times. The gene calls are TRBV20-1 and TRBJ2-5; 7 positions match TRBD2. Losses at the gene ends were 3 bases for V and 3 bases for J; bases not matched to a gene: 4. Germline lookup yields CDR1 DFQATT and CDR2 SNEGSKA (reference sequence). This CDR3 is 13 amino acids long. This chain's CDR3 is CSASHLAEETQYF. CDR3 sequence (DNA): TGCAGTGCTAGTCACCTAGCGGAAGAGACCCAGTACTTC.